This TCR beta chain is from a study of shared clonotypes between healthy human individuals. The CDR3 runs to 15 residues. V dropped 4 bases and J dropped 2; count of bases not matched to a gene: 5. Per the germline V gene, CDR1 is SGHDN and CDR2 is FVKESK. The data were produced by immunoSEQ multiplex PCR, yet TCRdb's version contains in-frame clones alone and is incomplete. The sample has 1.6 million or so clones; around 97% are singletons. The material sequenced was naive CD4+ T cells sorted from blood. Subset reported: CD45RA+ positively selected. The rearrangement joins TRBV14 to TRBJ2-3; 8 positions agree with TRBD2. The sequence derives from a man aged 25 to 45 in good health. CDR3 protein: CASSRPSGHTDTQYF. CDR3 coding DNA: TGTGCCAGCAGCCGGCCTAGCGGGCACACAGATACGCAGTATTTT.